This is a list of T cell receptor beta chains from one sample in a study of T cell responses to AZD1222 COVID-19 vaccine. Generated by immunoSEQ multiplex PCR, the TCRdb table keeps only in-frame clones and is missing some. This sample has over 100,000 clones, with approximately 91% found just once. The material was peripheral blood, obtained 28 days after the second AZD1222 dose. The receptors stem from an adult who received the AZD1222 COVID-19 vaccine. Each CDR3 is given with its conserved first and last residue. The D gene is left open where the match is weak. Clone size is stated in some rows and not others, as once, few, many or a class when expanded.

>TRBD2|TRBV4-2|19|-|TRBJ2-3
TGTGCCAGCAGCCAAGACCCCCTCCGAGCGGGAGGGCGCACAGATACGCAGTATTTT
CASSQDPLRAGGRTDTQYF
>-|TRBV9|15|-|TRBJ1-6
TGTGCCAGCAGCCCCATCACAGGGTACAATTCACCCCTCCACTTT
CASSPITGYNSPLHF
>TRBD1|TRBV14|17|-|TRBJ1-1
TGTGCCAGCAGCCGTCTACCGGGACAGGGGATGAACACTGAAGCTTTCTTT
CASSRLPGQGMNTEAFF
>-|TRBV5-1|13|-|TRBJ1-2
TGCGCCAGCAGCTTGGTTGGGGGGTATGGCTACACCTTC
CASSLVGGYGYTF
>-|TRBV15|16|-|TRBJ1-5
TGTGCCACCAGCAGAGATCGAGGTCAGGGTGTTCAGCCCCAGCATTTT
CATSRDRGQGVQPQHF
>-|TRBV27|14|-|TRBJ2-2
TGTGCCAGCAAAAAACTGGAGAACACCGGGGAGCTGTTTTTT
CASKKLENTGELFF
>-|TRBV7-9|15|-|TRBJ2-1
TGTGCCAGCAGCTTACCTCGGACCTCGGTCAATGAGCAGTTCTTC
CASSLPRTSVNEQFF
>-|TRBV5-1|12|-|TRBJ1-2
TGCGCCAGCAGCACACAGAACTATGGCTACACCTTC
CASSTQNYGYTF
>TRBD2|TRBV7-3|14|-|TRBJ2-1
TGTGCCAGCAGTCCTAGCGGGGATGACAATGAGCAGTTCTTC
CASSPSGDDNEQFF
>-|TRBV9|13|-|TRBJ2-3
TGTGCCAGCAGCGTATTGGGAACAGATACGCAGTATTTT
CASSVLGTDTQYF
>-|TRBV7-9|15|-|TRBJ1-1
TGTGCCAGCAGCTTAGTCATGGGGCTAGGCACTGAAGCTTTCTTT
CASSLVMGLGTEAFF
>TRBD2|TRBV2|15|-|TRBJ2-2
TGTGCCAGCAGTAGCGGGAGGGTTGTACCCGGGGAGCTGTTTTTT
CASSSGRVVPGELFF
>-|TRBV28|14|-|TRBJ1-2
TGTGCCAGCAATAGTTTGGACAAAGACTATGGCTACACCTTC
CASNSLDKDYGYTF
>TRBD1|TRBV18|15|-|TRBJ2-2
TGTGCCAGCTCACCAGGACAGGGACACACCGGGGAGCTGTTTTTT
CASSPGQGHTGELFF
>-|TRBV5-1|19|-|TRBJ1-1
TGCGCCAGCAGCTTGGCCTCTGTAGAGGGGACGAACCTGAACACTGAAGCTTTCTTT
CASSLASVEGTNLNTEAFF
>-|TRBV2|13|-|TRBJ1-4
TGTGCCACCTCCGGGACGGCTAATGAAAAACTGTTTTTT
CATSGTANEKLFF
>-|TRBV10-3|14|few|TRBJ1-1
TGTGCCATCAGATCGGACAGAACTAACACTGAAGCTTTCTTT
CAIRSDRTNTEAFF
>-|TRBV19|15|-|TRBJ1-1
TGTGCCAGTAGTATCCGACAGAACCGGGCCACTGAAGCTTTCTTT
CASSIRQNRATEAFF
>-|TRBV4-2|15|-|TRBJ1-1
TGTGCCAGCAGCCAAGATAAGACGATGAACACTGAAGCTTTCTTT
CASSQDKTMNTEAFF
>TRBD1|TRBV3-1/TRBV3-2|16|-|TRBJ1-2
TGTGCCAGCAGCCGTCCGACAGGGGGCCTGGGCGATGGCTACACCTTC
CASSRPTGGLGDGYTF
>-|TRBV5-1|16|few|TRBJ2-1
TGCGCCAGCAGATCAAGGGAGGACAGCTCCTACAATGAGCAGTTCTTC
CASRSREDSSYNEQFF
>-|TRBV21-1|19|once|TRBJ2-3
TGTGCCAGCAGCAAAGAAGGACTTGGGGGGAGAAGTACCACAGATACGCAGTATTTT
CASSKEGLGGRSTTDTQYF
>TRBD1|TRBV5-1|14|-|TRBJ1-6
TGCGCCAGCAGCTTGGGGGACAGGGGTTCACCCCTCCACTTT
CASSLGDRGSPLHF
>TRBD2|TRBV5-1|15|-|TRBJ2-1
TGCGCCAGCAGCTGGACTAGCGGGAGTAGAAATGAGCAGTTCTTC
CASSWTSGSRNEQFF
>TRBD1|TRBV2|15|once|TRBJ2-3
TGTGCCAGCAGTCGACAGGGGGGACTCACAGATACGCAGTATTTT
CASSRQGGLTDTQYF